This T cell receptor (beta chain) was profiled in a study of shared clonotypes between healthy human individuals. For every subset, genomic DNA was evenly distributed across several immunoSEQ plates. Per the study methods: From ImmunoSEQ came sequences covering only the junction and carrying no quality scores, so filtering differed. Here immunoSEQ multiplex PCR was the method, and the copy in TCRdb shows in-frame clones only, minus some. V and J calls and clone size follow that table, whereas D and trimming were derived from the DNA. The sample has some 2.1 million clones; about 95% are singletons. CDR1 SGHDT and CDR2 YYEEEE come from the germline V gene. V lost 2 bases to trimming and J lost 2 bases; unmatched junction nucleotides: 7. The CDR3 totals 16 residues. All donors were healthy HIV-negative adults lacking recent acute infections or vaccinations. CD45RA-negative memory and CD45RA+ naive subsets were split from the CD4+ cells.

The sequencing sample was made of naive CD4+ T cells sorted from blood. Subset in this sample: CD45RA+ positively selected. The V call is TRBV5-6, the J call TRBJ1-2; 9 nucleotides line up with TRBD1. This TCR derives from a man aged 18 to 29 in good health. The CDR3 sequence is CASSFGAGQGNYGYTF. The DNA for the CDR3 is TGTGCCAGCAGCTTCGGGGCGGGACAGGGCAACTATGGCTACACCTTC.